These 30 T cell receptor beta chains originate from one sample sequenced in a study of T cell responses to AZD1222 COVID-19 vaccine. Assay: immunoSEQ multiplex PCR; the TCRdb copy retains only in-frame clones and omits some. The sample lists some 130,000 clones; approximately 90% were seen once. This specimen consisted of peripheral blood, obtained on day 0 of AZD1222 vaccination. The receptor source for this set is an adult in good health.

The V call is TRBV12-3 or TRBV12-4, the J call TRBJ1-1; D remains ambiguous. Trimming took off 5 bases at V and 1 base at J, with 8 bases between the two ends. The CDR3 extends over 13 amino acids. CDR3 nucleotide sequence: TGTGCCAGCAGTCGTACAGCGAACACTGAAGCTTTCTTT. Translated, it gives CASSRTANTEAFF.

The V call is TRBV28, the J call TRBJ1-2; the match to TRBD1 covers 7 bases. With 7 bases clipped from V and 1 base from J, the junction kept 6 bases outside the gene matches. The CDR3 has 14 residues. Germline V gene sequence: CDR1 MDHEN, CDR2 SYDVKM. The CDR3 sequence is CASTPGQHNYGYTF. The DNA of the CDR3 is TGTGCCAGCACCCCGGGACAGCATAACTATGGCTACACCTTC.

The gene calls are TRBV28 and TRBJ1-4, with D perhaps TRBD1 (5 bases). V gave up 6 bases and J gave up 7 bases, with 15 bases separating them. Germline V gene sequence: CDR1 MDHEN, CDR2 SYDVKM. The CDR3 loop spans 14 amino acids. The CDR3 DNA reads TGTGCCAGCAGATTCCGGGGGTCGAGTGAAAAACTGTTTTTT. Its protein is CASRFRGSSEKLFF.

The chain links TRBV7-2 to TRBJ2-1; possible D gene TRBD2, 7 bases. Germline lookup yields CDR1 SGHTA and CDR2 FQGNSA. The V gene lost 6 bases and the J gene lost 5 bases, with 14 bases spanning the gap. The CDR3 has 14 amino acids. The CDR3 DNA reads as TGTGCCAGCAGATGGGGGGGGGCCGACAATGAGCAGTTCTTC. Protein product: CASRWGGADNEQFF. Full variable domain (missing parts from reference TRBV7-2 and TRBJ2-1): GAGVSQSPSNKVTEKGKDVELRCDPISGHTALYWYRQSLGQGLEFLIYFQGNSAPDKSGLPSDRFSAERTGGSVSTLTIQRTQQEDSAVYLCASRWGGADNEQFFGPGTRLTVL.

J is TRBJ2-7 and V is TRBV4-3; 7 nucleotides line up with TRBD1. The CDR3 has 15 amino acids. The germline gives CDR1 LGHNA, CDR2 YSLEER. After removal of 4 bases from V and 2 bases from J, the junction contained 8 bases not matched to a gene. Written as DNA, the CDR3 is TGCGCCAGCAGCCTAAACCGGGACAGACCCTACGAGCAGTACTTC. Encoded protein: CASSLNRDRPYEQYF.

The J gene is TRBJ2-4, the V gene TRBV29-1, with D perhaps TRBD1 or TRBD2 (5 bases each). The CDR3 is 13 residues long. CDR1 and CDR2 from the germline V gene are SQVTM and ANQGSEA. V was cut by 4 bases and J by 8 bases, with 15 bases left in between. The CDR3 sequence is CSVVRGPKDIQYF. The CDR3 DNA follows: TGCAGCGTTGTGAGGGGCCCTAAGGACATTCAGTACTTC.

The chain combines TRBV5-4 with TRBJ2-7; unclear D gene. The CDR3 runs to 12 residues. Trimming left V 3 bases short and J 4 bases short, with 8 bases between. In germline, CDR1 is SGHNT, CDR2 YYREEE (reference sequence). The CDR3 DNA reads TGTGCCAGCAGCTCGGGCAGTTACGAGCAGTACTTC. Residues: CASSSGSYEQYF.

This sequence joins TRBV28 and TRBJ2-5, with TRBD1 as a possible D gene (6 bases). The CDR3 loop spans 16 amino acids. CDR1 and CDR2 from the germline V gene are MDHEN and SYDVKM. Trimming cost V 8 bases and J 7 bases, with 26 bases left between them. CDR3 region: CASGVGQEPQSVTQYF. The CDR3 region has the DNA TGTGCCAGCGGTGTGGGACAAGAGCCCCAATCAGTGACCCAGTACTTC.

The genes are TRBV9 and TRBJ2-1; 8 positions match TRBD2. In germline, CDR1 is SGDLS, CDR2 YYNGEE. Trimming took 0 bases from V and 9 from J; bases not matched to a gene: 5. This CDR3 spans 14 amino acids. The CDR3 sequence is CASSVAGGPFEQFF. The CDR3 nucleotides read TGTGCCAGCAGCGTAGCGGGGGGGCCTTTTGAGCAGTTCTTC.

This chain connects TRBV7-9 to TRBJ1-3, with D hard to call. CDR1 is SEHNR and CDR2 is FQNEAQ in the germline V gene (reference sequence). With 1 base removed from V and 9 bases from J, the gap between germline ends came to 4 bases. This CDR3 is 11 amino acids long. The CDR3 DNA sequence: TGTGCCAGCAGCTTAGATCTCACCATATATTTT. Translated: CASSLDLTIYF.

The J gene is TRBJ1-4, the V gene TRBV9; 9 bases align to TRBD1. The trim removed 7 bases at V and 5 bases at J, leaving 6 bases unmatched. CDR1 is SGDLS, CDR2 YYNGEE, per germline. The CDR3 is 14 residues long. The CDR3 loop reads CASSPTGGNEKLFF. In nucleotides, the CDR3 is TGTGCCAGCTCCCCGACAGGGGGGAATGAAAAACTGTTTTTT.

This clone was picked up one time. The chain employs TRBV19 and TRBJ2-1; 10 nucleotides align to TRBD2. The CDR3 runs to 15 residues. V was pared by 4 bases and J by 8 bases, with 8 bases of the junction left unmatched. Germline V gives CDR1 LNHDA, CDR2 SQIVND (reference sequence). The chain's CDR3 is CASSTPPGTSDEQFF. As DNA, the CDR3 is TGTGCCAGTAGTACCCCGCCCGGGACTAGCGATGAGCAGTTCTTC.

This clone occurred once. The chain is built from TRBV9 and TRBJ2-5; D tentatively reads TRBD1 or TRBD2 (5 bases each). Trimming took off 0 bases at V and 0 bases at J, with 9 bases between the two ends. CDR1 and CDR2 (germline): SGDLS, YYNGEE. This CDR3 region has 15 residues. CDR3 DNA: TGTGCCAGCAGCGTAGCGGGGCTGTACCAAGAGACCCAGTACTTC. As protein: CASSVAGLYQETQYF.

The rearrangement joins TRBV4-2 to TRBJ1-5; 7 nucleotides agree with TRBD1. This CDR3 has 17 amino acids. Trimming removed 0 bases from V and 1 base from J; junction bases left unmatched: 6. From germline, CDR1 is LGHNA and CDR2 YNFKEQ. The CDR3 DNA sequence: TGTGCCAGCAGCCAAGATGGGTCGGACAGGAGCAATCAGCCCCAGCATTTT. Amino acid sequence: CASSQDGSDRSNQPQHF.

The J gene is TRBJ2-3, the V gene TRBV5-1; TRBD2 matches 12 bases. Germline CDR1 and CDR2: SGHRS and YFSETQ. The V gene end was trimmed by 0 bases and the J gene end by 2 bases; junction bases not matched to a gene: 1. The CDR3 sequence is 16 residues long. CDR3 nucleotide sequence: TGCGCCAGCAGCTTGGGGACTAGCGGGGACACAGATACGCAGTATTTT. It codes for CASSLGTSGDTDTQYF.

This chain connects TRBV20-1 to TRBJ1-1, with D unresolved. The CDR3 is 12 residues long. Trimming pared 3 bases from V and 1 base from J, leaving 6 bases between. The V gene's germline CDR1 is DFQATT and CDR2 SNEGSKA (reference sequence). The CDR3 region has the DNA TGCAGTGCTAGTACTCCGAACACTGAAGCTTTCTTT. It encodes CSASTPNTEAFF.

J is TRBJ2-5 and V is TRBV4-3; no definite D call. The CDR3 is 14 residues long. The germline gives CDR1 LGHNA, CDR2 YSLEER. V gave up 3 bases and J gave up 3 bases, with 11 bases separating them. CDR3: CASSHDIGEETQYF. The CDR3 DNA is TGCGCCAGCAGCCATGATATCGGCGAAGAGACCCAGTACTTC.

The CDR3, as DNA: TGTGCCAGCAGTCGGCAGGGTGGTAGGAACACCATATATTTT. Protein: CASSRQGGRNTIYF. This chain uses TRBV27 with TRBJ1-3; tentatively, D is TRBD1 (5 bases). The V end was cut by 5 bases, the J end by 7 bases, with 15 bases between. The V gene's germline CDR1 is MNHEY and CDR2 SMNVEV (reference sequence). The CDR3 runs 14 residues.

CDR3 sequence: CASSFSGANVLTF. CDR3 DNA: TGTGCCAGCAGCTTCTCTGGGGCCAACGTCCTGACTTTC. V gene TRBV5-4 combines with J gene TRBJ2-6, with D unresolved. The CDR3 is made up of 13 amino acids. From germline, CDR1 is SGHNT and CDR2 YYREEE (reference sequence). The V end lost 2 bases, the J end lost 0 bases, and 0 bases lay between the germline ends. Based on the CDR3 plus reference TRBV5-4 and TRBJ2-6, the full variable domain is ETGVTQSPTHLIKTRGQQVTLRCSSQSGHNTVSWYQQALGQGPQFIFQYYREEENGRGNFPPRFSGLQFPNYSSELNVNALELDDSALYLCASSFSGANVLTFGAGSRLTVL.

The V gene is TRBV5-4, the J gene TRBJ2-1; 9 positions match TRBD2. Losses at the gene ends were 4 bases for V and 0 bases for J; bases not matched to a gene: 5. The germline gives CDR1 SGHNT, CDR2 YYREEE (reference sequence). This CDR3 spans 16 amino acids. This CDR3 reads CASSPGTSLSYNEQFF. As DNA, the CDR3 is TGTGCCAGCAGCCCCGGGACTAGCCTCTCCTACAATGAGCAGTTCTTC.

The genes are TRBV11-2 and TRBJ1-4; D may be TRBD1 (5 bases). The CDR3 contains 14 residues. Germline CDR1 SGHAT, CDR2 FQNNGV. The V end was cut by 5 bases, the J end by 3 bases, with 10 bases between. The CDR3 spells CASSKGLANEKLFF. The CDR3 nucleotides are TGTGCCAGCAGCAAGGGGTTGGCTAATGAAAAACTGTTTTTT.

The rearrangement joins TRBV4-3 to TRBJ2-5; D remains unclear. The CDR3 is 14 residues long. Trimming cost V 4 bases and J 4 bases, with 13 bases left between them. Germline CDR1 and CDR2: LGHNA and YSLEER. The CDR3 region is CASSPRHSGETQYF. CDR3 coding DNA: TGCGCCAGCAGCCCTCGGCACTCGGGAGAGACCCAGTACTTC.

The CDR3 here is CASRESGSGELFF. Written as DNA, the CDR3 is TGCGCCAGCAGGGAAAGCGGGAGCGGGGAGCTGTTTTTT. V gene TRBV10-1 combines with J gene TRBJ2-2; 8 bases agree with TRBD2. The CDR3 has 13 residues. J lost 7 bases, V lost 6 bases, and 4 bases had no gene match. Per the germline V gene, CDR1 is WNHNN and CDR2 is SYGVQD (reference sequence).

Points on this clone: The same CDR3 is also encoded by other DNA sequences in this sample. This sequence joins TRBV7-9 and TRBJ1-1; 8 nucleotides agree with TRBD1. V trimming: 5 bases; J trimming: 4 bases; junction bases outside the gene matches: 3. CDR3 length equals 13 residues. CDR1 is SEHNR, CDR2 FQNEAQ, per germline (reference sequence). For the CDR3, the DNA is TGTGCCAGCAGCCGCGGACAGGGCACTGAAGCTTTCTTT. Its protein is CASSRGQGTEAFF.

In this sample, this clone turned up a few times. CDR3 sequence: CASSYRTAVSTDTQYF. The DNA for the CDR3 is TGTGCCAGCAGCTATCGGACGGCGGTAAGCACAGATACGCAGTATTTT. The chain is built from TRBV5-4 and TRBJ2-3; D is undetermined. Germline V gene data show CDR1 as SGHNT and CDR2 as YYREEE (reference sequence). Trimming took 3 bases from V and 0 from J, leaving 14 bases between them. The CDR3 is 16 amino acids.

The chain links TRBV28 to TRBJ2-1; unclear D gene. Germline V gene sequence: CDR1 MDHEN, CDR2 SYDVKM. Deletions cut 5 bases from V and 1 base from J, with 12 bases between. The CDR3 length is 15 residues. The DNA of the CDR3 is TGTGCCAGCAGTAGGTATTCCTCGTCCTACAATGAGCAGTTCTTC. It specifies CASSRYSSSYNEQFF.

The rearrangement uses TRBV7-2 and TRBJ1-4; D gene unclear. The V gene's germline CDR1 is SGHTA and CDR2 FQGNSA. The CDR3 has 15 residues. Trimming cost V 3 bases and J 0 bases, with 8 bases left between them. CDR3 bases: TGTGCCAGCAGCTTCTCGGTTGCAACTAATGAAAAACTGTTTTTT. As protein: CASSFSVATNEKLFF.

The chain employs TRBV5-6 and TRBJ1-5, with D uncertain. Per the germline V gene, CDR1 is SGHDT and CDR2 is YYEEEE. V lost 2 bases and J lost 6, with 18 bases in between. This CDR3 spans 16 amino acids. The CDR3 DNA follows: TGTGCCAGCAGCTTCGAGGACCTCATTGGGGTTCAGCCCCAGCATTTT. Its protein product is CASSFEDLIGVQPQHF.

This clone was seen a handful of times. The CDR3 DNA follows: TGTGCCAGCAGCTTAGTTAGCCACCCAGCGTCCACTGAAGCTTTCTTT. Encoded protein: CASSLVSHPASTEAFF. This chain connects TRBV11-3 to TRBJ1-1; unclear D gene. The CDR3 runs to 16 residues. V lost 1 base and J 4 bases, leaving 16 bases between the germline ends. Germline CDR1 is SGHNT and CDR2 is YENEEA.

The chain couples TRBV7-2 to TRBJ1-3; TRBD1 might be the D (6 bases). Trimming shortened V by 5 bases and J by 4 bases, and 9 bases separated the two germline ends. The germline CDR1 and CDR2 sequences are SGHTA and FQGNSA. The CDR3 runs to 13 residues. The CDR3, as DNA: TGTGCCAGCAGCAGGACAGTAGGAAACACCATATATTTT. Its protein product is CASSRTVGNTIYF.